This T cell receptor beta chain originates from a study of blood T cell repertoires in COVID-19. Study-level information: Researchers got acute and convalescent COVID-19 samples from the United States, Italy and Spain. PBMCs, B-cell-depleted T cells, or T cells were the source of the cDNA or gDNA that made up the material.

The V end lost 0 bases, the J end lost 2 bases, and 8 bases lay between the germline ends. Germline CDR1 reads SGHRS; CDR2 reads YFSETQ. The CDR3 runs to 14 residues. Original processing notes: Counts of nucleated cells, estimated from reference gene primer amplification, were obtained. Only in-frame clones appear in the TCRdb table, and some are missing; sequencing was by immunoSEQ multiplex PCR. Clone size and the V and J calls come from that table; the DNA yielded D and trimming. The table records 140,000 to 150,000 clones, 80% of them present only once. This clone was seen just once. The sequence came from a man between 70 and 80 years old who had recovered from COVID-19. The specimen was peripheral blood. The chain links TRBV5-1 to TRBJ2-5; a possible D gene is TRBD1 (5 bases). The CDR3 coding sequence is TGCGCCAGCAGCTTGGTAGGGGATCAAGAGACCCAGTACTTC. This sequence encodes CASSLVGDQETQYF.